The 5 T cell receptor beta chains below all came from one sample that was sequenced in a study of blood T cells in healthy people across ages (dated by TCRdb to between 2015 and 2017). Libraries were constructed by 5' RACE. The sequencer was an Illumina HiSeq 2500. A second PCR of about 6 to 11 cycles was run with a J-beta primer mix and a sample-barcoded 5' primer. Through fastp at Q25 and MiXCR, TCRdb rebuilt clones from the public reads, retaining in-frame beta chains. Every distinct CDR3 protein forms one entry, paired with its most common genes and DNA. In this sample the table shows 720,000 or so distinct CDR3 sequences, 40% to 45% of which occur a single time. The ten biggest clones cover about 32% of the sample. Sequencing was performed on blood. These receptors all stem from a man at least 80 years old in good health.

The gene calls are TRBV2 and TRBJ1-4, with 7 bases matching TRBD1. Germline CDR1 is SNHLY and CDR2 is FYNNEI. The CDR3 runs 14 residues. J gave up 5 bases and V 11 bases, and 11 bases lay outside the gene matches. The CDR3 coding sequence is TGTGCCGGACGTGAGACAGGGAAAAATGAAAAACTGTTTTTT. Encoded protein: CAGRETGKNEKLFF.

V is TRBV7-2 and J is TRBJ1-1; D might be TRBD1 (6 bases). V shed 1 base and J shed 6 bases, with 15 bases lying between them. The CDR3 runs to 15 residues. Germline CDR1 reads SGHTA; CDR2 reads FQGNSA. The CDR3 region is CASSLDGGFNAEAFF. CDR3 DNA sequence: TGTGCCAGCAGCTTAGACGGGGGCTTTAACGCTGAAGCTTTCTTT.

This clonotype turned up a few times. J is TRBJ2-1 and V is TRBV20-1; a weak D match, TRBD1 (6 bases). Germline V gene data show CDR1 as DFQATT and CDR2 as SNEGSKA (reference sequence). The V gene lost 5 bases and the J gene lost 3 bases, with 17 bases spanning the gap. CDR3 length: 15 residues. The CDR3 loop is CSAPPDRTIYNEQFF. The CDR3 DNA follows: TGCAGTGCTCCCCCCGACAGGACCATCTACAATGAGCAGTTCTTC.

The J gene is TRBJ2-5, the V gene TRBV20-1; TRBD1 or TRBD2 may be the D gene (5 bases each). Germline CDR1 and CDR2: DFQATT and SNEGSKA (reference sequence). Trimming took off 0 bases at V and 11 bases at J, with 19 bases between the two ends. This CDR3 is 14 amino acids long. The CDR3: CSARDGASSNEQYF. The DNA of the CDR3 is TGCAGTGCTAGAGATGGGGCTAGCAGCAATGAGCAGTACTTC.

This clonotype showed up just a few times. The chain joins TRBV20-1 to TRBJ2-7, with D tentatively TRBD1 or TRBD2 (5 bases each). CDR1 and CDR2 (germline): DFQATT, SNEGSKA (reference sequence). Between the trimmed V and J ends, which lost 6 bases and 2 bases, there was a span of 20 bases. CDR3 length: 15 residues. CDR3 residues: CSARTPRGLPYEQYF. In nucleotides, the CDR3 is TGCAGTGCCCGAACCCCACGGGGCCTCCCCTACGAGCAGTACTTC.